These T cell receptor beta chains were read from a single sample in a study of monozygotic twins with inflammatory bowel disease. TCRdb reanalyzed the 5' RACE reads and collapses them to one entry per CDR3 protein, without DNA. The sample holds more than 300,000 distinct CDR3 sequences. The sample was blood. The source is a human donor with ulcerative colitis or Crohn's disease, or a healthy co-twin of an affected twin (not recorded which). The CDR3 runs from the conserved cysteine through the conserved F or W. Fields, in order: J gene, V gene, CDR3 protein.

j_gene: TRBJ2-3; v_gene: TRBV24-1; CDR3aa: CATSDFGVATDTQYF
j_gene: TRBJ2-6; v_gene: TRBV28; CDR3aa: CASSFGGPGANVLTF
j_gene: TRBJ2-2; v_gene: TRBV5-6; CDR3aa: CASSRISGGNTGELFF
j_gene: TRBJ2-2; v_gene: TRBV12-3/TRBV12-4; CDR3aa: CASSFFAGELFF
j_gene: TRBJ2-1; v_gene: TRBV2; CDR3aa: CASSEYGATDF
j_gene: TRBJ2-1; v_gene: TRBV20-1; CDR3aa: CSISGGSSYNEQFF
j_gene: TRBJ1-2; v_gene: TRBV6-5; CDR3aa: CASSQDSSFYGYTF
j_gene: TRBJ2-7; v_gene: TRBV12-3/TRBV12-4; CDR3aa: CASSFRFGTSGYEQYF
j_gene: TRBJ1-2; v_gene: TRBV18; CDR3aa: CASSPTQGYGYTF
j_gene: TRBJ2-2; v_gene: TRBV6-2/TRBV6-3; CDR3aa: CASSYGQRGNTGELFF
j_gene: TRBJ1-4; v_gene: TRBV25-1; CDR3aa: CASSEPATNEKLFF
j_gene: TRBJ2-5; v_gene: TRBV4-1; CDR3aa: CASSHGQGARPEETQYF
j_gene: TRBJ1-2; v_gene: TRBV6-1; CDR3aa: CASTKGRANYGYTF
j_gene: TRBJ2-3; v_gene: TRBV4-3; CDR3aa: CASSQGQGASDTQYF
j_gene: TRBJ1-1; v_gene: TRBV6-2/TRBV6-3; CDR3aa: CASSYPPRTAYGMNTEAFF
j_gene: TRBJ1-1; v_gene: TRBV30; CDR3aa: CAWSRENTEAFF
j_gene: TRBJ2-6; v_gene: TRBV6-2/TRBV6-3; CDR3aa: CASSSATWVGMWGSGANVLTF
j_gene: TRBJ2-2; v_gene: TRBV7-9; CDR3aa: CASSSDVGELCF
j_gene: TRBJ1-1; v_gene: TRBV6-5; CDR3aa: CASSYSLSGNTEAFF
j_gene: TRBJ2-3; v_gene: TRBV20-1; CDR3aa: CSASGGHAVDTQYF
j_gene: TRBJ2-1; v_gene: TRBV28; CDR3aa: CASSAEGRVIRGQFF
j_gene: TRBJ1-1; v_gene: TRBV20-1; CDR3aa: CSANRQGANEAFF
j_gene: TRBJ2-1; v_gene: TRBV7-9; CDR3aa: CASSLAGGGGSYNEQFF
j_gene: TRBJ2-1; v_gene: TRBV5-5; CDR3aa: CASSLGGAPLYNEQFF
j_gene: TRBJ1-2; v_gene: TRBV5-5; CDR3aa: CASSPFELNYGYTF
j_gene: TRBJ2-1; v_gene: TRBV5-1; CDR3aa: CASSWGVGYEQFF
j_gene: TRBJ1-4; v_gene: TRBV5-1; CDR3aa: CASSLSIGQGKKLFF